The 32 T cell receptor beta chains below were found in one sample sequenced in a study of blood T cells in healthy people across ages. Then a second PCR, running roughly 7 to 11 cycles, was carried out with a sample-barcoded 5' primer and a J-beta primer mix. MiXCR, applied by TCRdb to the 5' RACE reads, yields one record per CDR3 protein. This table holds about 800,000 distinct CDR3 sequences, more than 20% found once. These data are also associated with another study on T cells of mothers and their children.

The sample taken for sequencing was blood. The receptors were sampled from a boy younger than 18 in good health.

The chain carries TRBV7-9 and TRBJ2-3, with 7 nucleotides matching TRBD1. The CDR3 consists of 14 residues. CDR1 SEHNR and CDR2 FQNEAQ come from the germline V gene (reference sequence). V shed 3 bases and J 4 bases; nucleotides not matched to a gene: 4. The CDR3 protein is CASSFGGQADTQYF. In DNA, the CDR3 is TGTGCCAGCAGCTTTGGTGGACAGGCAGATACGCAGTATTTT.

The chain has TRBV6-2 or TRBV6-3 and TRBJ1-1; D is unresolved. CDR3 length: 13 amino acids. Trimming removed 0 bases from V and 4 bases from J, with 6 bases in between. Germline CDR1 reads MNHEY; CDR2 reads SVGEGT. This CDR3 is CASSYSSVTEAFF. The CDR3 nucleotides are TGTGCCAGCAGTTACTCATCCGTCACTGAAGCTTTCTTT.

This clonotype appeared a few times. The rearrangement joins TRBV3-1 to TRBJ2-2; 8 bases align to TRBD1. After removal of 2 bases from V and 1 base from J, the junction contained 6 bases not matched to a gene. This CDR3 has 17 residues. Germline V lookup: CDR1 LGHDT, CDR2 YNNKEL (reference sequence). The CDR3 here is CASSQYRDRRNTGELFF. The CDR3 DNA sequence: TGTGCCAGCAGCCAATACCGGGACAGGAGGAACACCGGGGAGCTGTTTTTT.

The rearrangement uses TRBV21-1 and TRBJ1-6; the tabulated D call, TRBD1, remains unverified against the DNA. TRBV21-1 constitutes a pseudogene. There are 13 residues in the CDR3. CDR3 region: CASVTTGPSPLHF. CDR3 sequence (DNA): TGTGCCAGCGTGACGACGGGGCCTTCACCCCTCCACTTT.

This chain uses TRBV12-3 or TRBV12-4 with TRBJ2-2; tentative D call: TRBD1 (5 bases). Deletions cut 4 bases from V and 1 base from J, with 13 bases between. This CDR3 spans 16 amino acids. The CDR3 nucleotides are TGTGCCAGCAGTTCCCCTATTAGGGGGAACACCGGGGAGCTGTTTTTT. This gives the protein CASSSPIRGNTGELFF.

This rearrangement joins TRBV29-1 to TRBJ2-1; 8 bases line up with TRBD2. Trimming took 3 bases from V and 5 from J; bases not matched to a gene: 9. Germline V gene lookup returns CDR1 SQVTM and CDR2 ANQGSEA. The CDR3 length is 15 residues. The CDR3 coding sequence is TGCAGCGTTGACCGGGGACTAGGAGAACACAATGAGCAGTTCTTC. It specifies CSVDRGLGEHNEQFF.

This clonotype was seen only a few times. The gene calls are TRBV28 and TRBJ1-1; the D gene is possibly TRBD1 (6 bases). The V gene's germline CDR1 is MDHEN and CDR2 SYDVKM. Trimming stripped 10 bases from V and 2 bases from J, with 11 bases between. CDR3 size: 12 residues. The CDR3 is CAISRGNTEAFF. Written as DNA, the CDR3 is TGTGCCATCTCCAGGGGCAACACTGAAGCTTTCTTT. Looking up the rest from reference TRBV28 and TRBJ1-1 gives the full variable domain: DVKVTQSSRYLVKRTGEKVFLECVQDMDHENMFWYRQDPGLGLRLIYFSYDVKMKEKGDIPEGYSVSREKKERFSLILESASTNQTSMYLCAISRGNTEAFFGQGTRLTVV.

This clonotype has a handful of counts. In this CDR3 the conserved last residue, phenylalanine or tryptophan, is missing, so a read error is likely. The V call is TRBV18, the J call TRBJ2-7, with a tentative D call TRBD1 (5 bases). With 2 bases removed from V and 2 bases from J, the gap between germline ends came to 13 bases. Germline CDR1 KGHSH, CDR2 LQKENI. The CDR3 covers 15 residues. The DNA for the CDR3 is TGTGCCAGCTCACCAGGGGCAGGCAGTCCCTACGAGCAGTACTCC. Protein product: CASSPGAGSPYEQYS.

A few counts support this clonotype. The chain joins TRBV7-8 to TRBJ2-7, with 16 bases aligning to TRBD2. The CDR3 runs 16 residues. Germline CDR1 reads SGHVS; CDR2 reads FQNEAQ. The J segment lost 4 bases and the V segment lost 5 bases, leaving 5 bases of the junction unmatched. The CDR3 loop reads CASSRGLAGGMYEQYF. CDR3 nucleotide sequence: TGTGCCAGCAGCCGGGGACTAGCGGGGGGGATGTACGAGCAGTACTTC. Full variable domain (outside the CDR3, taken from reference TRBV7-8 and TRBJ2-7): GAGVSQSPRYKVAKRGQDVALRCDPISGHVSLFWYQQALGQGPEFLTYFQNEAQLDKSGLPSDRFFAERPEGSVSTLKIQRTQQEDSAVYLCASSRGLAGGMYEQYFGPGTRLTVT.

The CDR3 bases are TGTGCCAGCAGCTTCACTAGCGGATTGGGATACAATGAGCAGTTCTTC. This gives the protein CASSFTSGLGYNEQFF. The rearrangement uses TRBV7-2 and TRBJ2-1; 8 bases line up with TRBD2. CDR1 and CDR2 (germline): SGHTA, FQGNSA. The CDR3 has 16 amino acids. Trimming took 3 bases from V and 4 from J; bases not matched to a gene: 8. Combining the CDR3 with reference TRBV7-2 and TRBJ2-1 gives the whole variable domain GAGVSQSPSNKVTEKGKDVELRCDPISGHTALYWYRQSLGQGLEFLIYFQGNSAPDKSGLPSDRFSAERTGGSVSTLTIQRTQQEDSAVYLCASSFTSGLGYNEQFFGPGTRLTVL.

This clonotype has only a few counts. A read error may account for a junction end that differs from germline. The chain couples TRBV13 to TRBJ2-5; TRBD2 matches at 9 bases. This CDR3 is 15 amino acids long. The germline V gene encodes CDR1 PRHDT and CDR2 FYEKMQ (reference sequence). The CDR3, as DNA: TGTGCCAGCAACTTAGGTAGCGGGGGTCGAGAGACCCAGTACTTC. As protein: CASNLGSGGRETQYF. The variable domain in full, with the rest retrieved from reference TRBV13 and TRBJ2-5, is AAGVIQSPRHLIKEKRETATLKCYPIPRHDTVYWYQQGPGQDPQFLISFYEKMQSDKGSIPDRFSAQQFSDYHSELNMSSLELGDSALYFCASNLGSGGRETQYFGPGTRLLVL.

In its sample, this clonotype was seen a few times. The chain joins TRBV10-3 to TRBJ1-6; D not resolved. The length of the CDR3 is 13 residues. The germline CDR1 and CDR2 sequences are ENHRY and SYGVKD. Trimming left V 7 bases short and J 8 bases short, with 12 bases between. DNA for the CDR3: TGTGCCATCACCGGACGGGAAGATTCACCCCTCCACTTT. It yields the protein CAITGREDSPLHF.

This clonotype was picked up a small number of times. This rearrangement joins TRBV7-9 to TRBJ2-1, with 11 bases identical to TRBD1. There are 16 residues in the CDR3. Trimming at V came to 5 bases and at J to 6 bases, leaving 9 bases not matched to a gene. Looked up from germline, CDR1 is SEHNR and CDR2 is FQNEAQ (reference sequence). The CDR3 is CASSLIKGQGVNEQFF. The CDR3 DNA follows: TGTGCCAGCAGCCTCATTAAGGGACAGGGGGTCAATGAGCAGTTCTTC.

This chain joins TRBV5-1 and TRBJ1-1; tentatively, D is TRBD1 (5 bases). Germline V gene lookup returns CDR1 SGHRS and CDR2 YFSETQ. Trimming pared 7 bases from V and 1 base from J, leaving 11 bases between. The CDR3 is 13 amino acids. The CDR3 bases are TGCGCCAGCTGGACGGGGGGGAACACTGAAGCTTTCTTT. This sequence encodes CASWTGGNTEAFF. The full variable domain, its missing parts supplied by reference TRBV5-1 and TRBJ1-1, is KAGVTQTPRYLIKTRGQQVTLSCSPISGHRSVSWYQQTPGQGLQFLFEYFSETQRNKGNFPGRFSGRQFSNSRSEMNVSTLELGDSALYLCASWTGGNTEAFFGQGTRLTVV.

This clonotype has a handful of counts. The rearrangement joins TRBV28 to TRBJ2-1, with 8 positions matching TRBD2. Germline V gene sequence: CDR1 MDHEN, CDR2 SYDVKM. The trim removed 6 bases at V and 5 bases at J, leaving 9 bases unmatched. The CDR3 consists of 15 residues. In DNA, the CDR3 is TGTGCCAGCAGCCAACATAGCGGGGCCCACAATGAGCAGTTCTTC. Amino acid sequence: CASSQHSGAHNEQFF.

This clonotype was seen repeatedly, ten times or more. The chain is built from TRBV10-3 and TRBJ2-5; 10 bases are a match to TRBD2. After removal of 8 bases from V and 2 bases from J, the junction contained 5 bases not matched to a gene. Looked up from germline, CDR1 is ENHRY and CDR2 is SYGVKD. CDR3 length: 14 residues. CDR3 DNA: TGTGCCATCGCGACTAGCGGGCTTCAAGAGACCCAGTACTTC. It yields the protein CAIATSGLQETQYF.

The chain recombines TRBV7-9 with TRBJ2-5; D remains ambiguous. The J call may be mistaken, given a closer DNA end match to TRBJ2-7. The V gene's germline CDR1 is SEHNR and CDR2 FQNEAQ (reference sequence). The CDR3 has 14 amino acids. The CDR3 region has the DNA TGTGCCAGCAGCTTATTGATGAACTCCTACGAGCAGTACTTC. It specifies CASSLLMNSYEQYF.

In its sample, this clonotype was seen a few times. The V gene is TRBV7-2, the J gene TRBJ2-2, with D possibly being TRBD1 (5 bases). V was trimmed by 2 bases and J by 6 bases, leaving 13 bases between them. CDR1 and CDR2 from the germline V gene are SGHTA and FQGNSA. The CDR3 has 15 amino acids. CDR3 nucleotide sequence: TGTGCCAGCAGCTTACGACAGTCGCTCGCCGGGGAGCTGTTTTTT. Translation: CASSLRQSLAGELFF.

This clonotype was observed a few times. The chain uses TRBV21-1 and TRBJ2-5; the table's D gene call, TRBD1, was not cross checked with the DNA. TRBV21-1 is described as a pseudogene. The CDR3 sequence is 17 residues long. For the CDR3, the DNA is TGTGCCAGCAGCAACACCACCCCGGGACAGGGTTGGAAGACCCAGTACTTC. Residues: CASSNTTPGQGWKTQYF.

In this sample, this clonotype turned up a few times. The chain has TRBV25-1 and TRBJ2-5, with D possibly being TRBD1 (7 bases). The DNA end is more similar to TRBJ2-7, so the J call may be wrong. In germline, CDR1 is MGHDK, CDR2 SYGVNS. The CDR3 totals 14 residues. The CDR3: CASSVRGDSYEQYF. The CDR3 DNA reads as TGTGCCAGCAGTGTCAGGGGGGACTCCTACGAGCAGTACTTC.

This clonotype came up a few times. This sequence joins TRBV7-6 and TRBJ1-5; 8 bases are a match to TRBD1. This CDR3 spans 15 amino acids. Trimming cost V 5 bases and J 8 bases; bases outside gene matches: 11. CDR1 and CDR2 (germline): SGHVS, FNYEAQ. CDR3 loop: CASSPATGGLEPQHF. The CDR3 nucleotides are TGTGCCAGCAGCCCGGCCACAGGGGGGTTAGAGCCCCAGCATTTT.

With respect to this clonotype: One junction end does not reproduce the germline sequence, and a read error may be involved. The chain recombines TRBV7-7 with TRBJ2-5; D may be TRBD2 (6 bases). The J call may be faulty, since TRBJ2-1 better matches the DNA end. CDR3 length: 13 residues. Germline V gene data show CDR1 as SSHAT and CDR2 as FNYEAQ (reference sequence). Here the CDR3 reads CASSLERGNEQFF. In DNA form, the CDR3 reads TGTGCTAGCAGCTTAGAACGGGGGAATGAGCAGTTCTTC.

This clonotype has a handful of counts. V is TRBV6-6 and J is TRBJ2-5; perhaps TRBD2 as D (5 bases). Germline CDR1 reads MNHNY; CDR2 reads SVGAGI (reference sequence). The V end lost 0 bases, the J end lost 2 bases, and 7 bases lay between the germline ends. There are 14 residues in the CDR3. The CDR3 loop is CASSYSRGQETQYF. In nucleotides, the CDR3 is TGTGCCAGCAGTTACTCACGGGGACAAGAGACCCAGTACTTC.

The chain combines TRBV6-4 with TRBJ2-6; weak D call: TRBD1 (5 bases). Germline V CDR1 and CDR2: MRHNA, SNTAGT. V was cut by 0 bases and J by 2 bases, with 8 bases left in between. CDR3 length equals 16 residues. The chain's CDR3 is CASSDSSRAGANVLTF. Here the CDR3 DNA reads TGTGCCAGCAGTGACTCGAGCAGGGCTGGGGCCAACGTCCTGACTTTC.

The rearrangement links TRBV28 to TRBJ2-5, with D perhaps given as TRBD1 or TRBD2 (7 bases each). The CDR3 runs to 17 residues. V was clipped by 4 bases and J by 2 bases, with 20 bases between them. Per the germline V gene, CDR1 is MDHEN and CDR2 is SYDVKM. The CDR3 DNA sequence: TGTGCCAGCAGTTCCAGGGGGGGCATCCCCACACAAGAGACCCAGTACTTC. Translated, it gives CASSSRGGIPTQETQYF.

In its sample, this clonotype was seen a few times. The chain has TRBV29-1 and TRBJ2-5; D is possibly TRBD1 (6 bases). Matching the DNA end better, TRBJ2-7 makes the J call doubtful. The CDR3 consists of 13 residues. The germline gives CDR1 SQVTM, CDR2 ANQGSEA. The DNA of the CDR3 is TGCAGCGTTGAGAGAGGGGTCAGGGGCGAGCAGTACTTC. Protein product: CSVERGVRGEQYF.

The chain links TRBV5-1 to TRBJ2-7, with D perhaps matching TRBD1 (6 bases). The germline CDR1 and CDR2 sequences are SGHRS and YFSETQ. The CDR3 runs to 14 residues. The germline V and J ends were trimmed by 3 bases and 3 bases, with 13 bases remaining between them. This CDR3 reads CASSSHTGFYEQYF. The CDR3 bases are TGCGCCAGCAGCTCACACACAGGGTTCTACGAGCAGTACTTC.

The chain has TRBV29-1 and TRBJ2-5, with TRBD2 identical over 8 bases. The CDR3 sequence is 16 residues long. V lost 3 bases, J lost 1 base, and 10 bases stayed unmatched. CDR1 is SQVTM, CDR2 ANQGSEA, per germline. The CDR3 sequence is CSVDIISGSSQETQYF. Written as DNA, the CDR3 is TGCAGCGTTGACATCATCAGCGGGAGCAGCCAAGAGACCCAGTACTTC.

This clonotype was recorded a few times. The rearrangement joins TRBV29-1 to TRBJ2-1; TRBD2 aligns across 7 bases. Looked up from germline, CDR1 is SQVTM and CDR2 is ANQGSEA. The CDR3 extends over 12 amino acids. V trimming: 1 base; J trimming: 10 bases; junction bases outside the gene matches: 4. In nucleotides, the CDR3 is TGCAGCGTTGAAGGGCCGGGAGGAGAGCAGTTCTTC. Amino acids: CSVEGPGGEQFF.

The J gene is TRBJ2-7, the V gene TRBV4-3; 8 nucleotides line up with TRBD2. Germline V gene lookup returns CDR1 LGHNA and CDR2 YSLEER. The CDR3 is made up of 17 amino acids. The ends lost 1 base at V and 2 bases at J; junction bases unmatched: 10. Here the CDR3 reads CASSQGGWGTRAYEQYF. In nucleotides, the CDR3 is TGCGCCAGCAGCCAAGGAGGGTGGGGGACTAGAGCCTACGAGCAGTACTTC.

This clonotype was observed a handful of times. The chain has TRBV4-3 and TRBJ2-2; 7 nucleotides match TRBD2. Germline V gene sequence: CDR1 LGHNA, CDR2 YSLEER. V lost 0 bases and J lost 2; bases outside the gene matches: 9. The CDR3 is made up of 18 amino acids. The CDR3 nucleotides read TGCGCCAGCAGCCAAGATCGAGCCAGCGGGATTAACACCGGGGAGCTGTTTTTT. It codes for CASSQDRASGINTGELFF.

V gene TRBV6-5 combines with J gene TRBJ2-5; D is possibly TRBD2 (6 bases). Germline CDR1 and CDR2: MNHEY and SVGAGI. The CDR3 spans 14 residues. Trimming took 8 bases from V and 5 from J, leaving 18 bases between them. The CDR3 loop reads CASSVGGEVETQYF. CDR3 nucleotides: TGTGCCAGCTCCGTCGGGGGAGAGGTGGAGACCCAGTACTTC.